The 29 T cell receptor beta chains reported below all come from one sample, sequenced in a study of blood T cell repertoires in COVID-19. Data came from immunoSEQ multiplex PCR; TCRdb stores just in-frame clones and leaves some out. This sample has more than 350,000 clones, with roughly 84% found just once. Sample: PBMCs or T cells enriched from blood (not recorded which). These receptors were collected from a woman aged 18-30 years who had been exposed to COVID-19.

This clone is a singleton in its sample. The genes are TRBV6-5 and TRBJ1-1; 7 bases line up with TRBD1. Germline V gene data show CDR1 as MNHEY and CDR2 as SVGAGI. V was pared by 5 bases and J by 7 bases, with 7 bases of the junction left unmatched. The CDR3 extends over 13 amino acids. The CDR3 region has the DNA TGTGCCAGCAGTCCAACCAGGGGGGATGAAGCTTTCTTT. It translates to CASSPTRGDEAFF.

This clone was seen a handful of times. The J gene is TRBJ2-3, the V gene TRBV11-3; 11 positions match TRBD2. There are 17 residues in the CDR3. Germline V lookup: CDR1 SGHNT, CDR2 YENEEA. The junction had 11 bases not matched to a gene; V was cut back by 3 bases and J by 6 bases. In DNA form, the CDR3 reads TGTGCCAGCAGCTTCCGCGCTAGCGGGAGGTGTACGGATACGCAGTATTTT. It codes for CASSFRASGRCTDTQYF.

CDR3 nucleotide sequence: TGTGCCAGCAGTTACTCGATTGGACTCAACACAGATACGCAGTATTTT. It is translated as CASSYSIGLNTDTQYF. The V call is TRBV6-5, the J call TRBJ2-3; a possible D gene is TRBD2 (5 bases). This CDR3 is built from 16 residues. V lost 0 bases and J lost 2, with 12 bases in between. Germline assignment: CDR1 MNHEY and CDR2 SVGAGI.

V usage is TRBV5-1 and J usage is TRBJ2-1; TRBD2 aligns across 10 bases. CDR1 is SGHRS, CDR2 YFSETQ, per germline. V shed 0 bases, J shed 5 bases, and the junction held 5 bases outside the gene matches. This CDR3 region has 16 residues. DNA of the CDR3: TGCGCCAGCAGCTTGGTTGGGACTAGCGAAAACAATGAGCAGTTCTTC. It translates to CASSLVGTSENNEQFF.

The rearrangement joins TRBV11-2 to TRBJ2-1, with TRBD2 matching 8 bases. This CDR3 region has 13 residues. The junction had 6 bases not matched to a gene; V was cut back by 7 bases and J by 7 bases. In germline, CDR1 is SGHAT, CDR2 FQNNGV. This CDR3 is CASTREGRNEQFF. The DNA for the CDR3 is TGTGCCAGCACCCGGGAGGGCCGAAATGAGCAGTTCTTC.

This chain joins TRBV28 and TRBJ2-1; TRBD2 matches at 14 bases. Germline V lookup: CDR1 MDHEN, CDR2 SYDVKM. V lost 6 bases, J lost 3 bases, and 4 bases stayed unmatched. There are 16 residues in the CDR3. CDR3 coding DNA: TGTGCCAGCAGGGGGACTAGCGGGAGCCTCTACAATGAGCAGTTCTTC. It translates to CASRGTSGSLYNEQFF.

The V gene is TRBV5-1, the J gene TRBJ2-3; D possibly corresponds to TRBD2 (6 bases). From germline, CDR1 is SGHRS and CDR2 YFSETQ. The V gene lost 1 base and the J gene lost 2 bases, with 11 bases spanning the gap. The length of the CDR3 is 15 residues. For the CDR3, the DNA is TGCGCCAGCAGCTTGATTTGGGGGGACACAGATACGCAGTATTTT. Its protein product is CASSLIWGDTDTQYF.

This clone was picked up a small number of times. V is TRBV25-1 and J is TRBJ1-2; D might be TRBD1 (6 bases). With 2 bases removed from V and 0 bases from J, the gap between germline ends came to 10 bases. This CDR3 contains 15 residues. Germline CDR1 and CDR2: MGHDK and SYGVNS. The CDR3 sequence: CASSEPRTANYGYTF. DNA of the CDR3: TGTGCCAGCAGTGAACCAAGGACAGCTAACTATGGCTACACCTTC.

The chain carries TRBV7-8 and TRBJ2-7, with a weak D call TRBD2 (6 bases). The CDR3 extends over 14 amino acids. The germline V and J ends were trimmed by 3 bases and 6 bases, with 15 bases remaining between them. Per the germline V gene, CDR1 is SGHVS and CDR2 is FQNEAQ. The CDR3 loop reads CASSFALSGFEQYF. The CDR3 DNA is TGTGCCAGCAGCTTCGCTCTGAGCGGGTTCGAGCAGTACTTC. Combining the CDR3 with reference TRBV7-8 and TRBJ2-7 gives the whole variable domain GAGVSQSPRYKVAKRGQDVALRCDPISGHVSLFWYQQALGQGPEFLTYFQNEAQLDKSGLPSDRFFAERPEGSVSTLKIQRTQQEDSAVYLCASSFALSGFEQYFGPGTRLTVT.

CDR3 protein: CASSLLAGSADTQYF. Here the CDR3 DNA reads TGTGCCAGCAGCCTCCTAGCGGGTAGTGCAGATACGCAGTATTTT. The chain employs TRBV7-8 and TRBJ2-3; 8 positions match TRBD2. CDR1 SGHVS and CDR2 FQNEAQ come from the germline V gene. The ends lost 5 bases at V and 4 bases at J; junction bases unmatched: 8. This CDR3 comprises 15 residues.

V usage is TRBV18 and J usage is TRBJ1-4, with 8 bases fitting TRBD1. Germline CDR1 is KGHSH and CDR2 is LQKENI. The length of the CDR3 is 15 residues. The trim removed 5 bases at V and 7 bases at J, leaving 9 bases unmatched. The CDR3 protein is CASSKGGQEGEKLFF. As DNA, the CDR3 is TGTGCCAGCTCAAAGGGGGGACAGGAAGGTGAAAAACTGTTTTTT.

The rearrangement links TRBV9 to TRBJ1-1; TRBD1 is a possible D gene (6 bases). Germline V gene sequence: CDR1 SGDLS, CDR2 YYNGEE. The germline V and J ends were trimmed by 4 bases and 0 bases, with 13 bases remaining between them. The length of the CDR3 is 15 residues. The CDR3 DNA is TGTGCCAGCAGCCCACGACAGGATATGAACACTGAAGCTTTCTTT. Residues: CASSPRQDMNTEAFF.

The chain employs TRBV19 and TRBJ2-2; D uncertain. The germline CDR1 and CDR2 sequences are LNHDA and SQIVND (reference sequence). CDR3 size: 15 residues. V was cut by 1 base and J by 2 bases, with 8 bases left in between. The CDR3 protein is CASSIGAVNTGELFF. DNA for the CDR3: TGTGCCAGTAGTATAGGGGCCGTTAACACCGGGGAGCTGTTTTTT.

The chain couples TRBV28 to TRBJ1-4; 8 bases agree with TRBD1. The J segment lost 8 bases and the V segment lost 5 bases, leaving 10 bases of the junction unmatched. Germline CDR1 and CDR2: MDHEN and SYDVKM. The CDR3 extends over 15 amino acids. The CDR3 spells CASSPNRGGREKLFF. The CDR3 DNA follows: TGTGCCAGCAGTCCTAACAGGGGGGGTAGGGAAAAACTGTTTTTT.

This sequence joins TRBV9 and TRBJ2-7, with D tentatively TRBD2 (6 bases). The CDR3 loop spans 16 amino acids. V lost 4 bases and J lost 3, with 20 bases in between. Germline V gene sequence: CDR1 SGDLS, CDR2 YYNGEE. The CDR3 is CASSPSQAGKDYEQYF. CDR3 sequence (DNA): TGTGCCAGCAGCCCCTCCCAGGCGGGGAAGGACTACGAGCAGTACTTC.

V is TRBV6-4 and J is TRBJ1-2, with 7 bases fitting TRBD1. The CDR3 has 14 amino acids. Germline assignment: CDR1 MRHNA and CDR2 SNTAGT. With V trimmed by 2 bases and J by 7 bases, 7 bases remained unmatched. CDR3 protein: CASSDPQGGSGYTF. The CDR3 region has the DNA TGTGCCAGCAGTGACCCCCAGGGGGGATCTGGCTACACCTTC.

V usage is TRBV19 and J usage is TRBJ2-1; D is perhaps TRBD1 (6 bases). This CDR3 has 13 amino acids. Germline CDR1 LNHDA, CDR2 SQIVND (reference sequence). V lost 6 bases, J lost 6 bases, and 12 bases lay in between. CDR3 amino acids: CASSIGTTNEQFF. Here the CDR3 DNA reads TGTGCCAGTAGCATCGGGACAACCAATGAGCAGTTCTTC.

J is TRBJ2-2 and V is TRBV9; maybe TRBD2 (5 bases). The ends were cut back, 2 bases at V and 3 bases at J, with 11 bases in the middle. The CDR3 runs 15 residues. From germline, CDR1 is SGDLS and CDR2 YYNGEE. The CDR3 spells CASSVRADHTGELFF. The CDR3 nucleotides are TGTGCCAGCAGCGTGAGAGCGGATCACACCGGGGAGCTGTTTTTT.

The chain uses TRBV2 and TRBJ2-7; tentatively, D is TRBD2 (5 bases). CDR3 length: 14 residues. Germline V gene data show CDR1 as SNHLY and CDR2 as FYNNEI. Trimming took 5 bases from V and 2 from J, leaving 13 bases between them. The CDR3 nucleotides read TGTGCCAGCAGTCCACTAGGGTCCGCCTACGAGCAGTACTTC. Its protein product is CASSPLGSAYEQYF.

The chain employs TRBV6-5 and TRBJ2-5; 7 bases are a match to TRBD2. The germline CDR1 and CDR2 sequences are MNHEY and SVGAGI. V trimming: 6 bases; J trimming: 5 bases; junction bases outside the gene matches: 9. The CDR3 runs 14 residues. The CDR3 loop is CASSPGPGGETQYF. In DNA form, the CDR3 reads TGTGCCAGCAGCCCGGGACCCGGGGGGGAGACCCAGTACTTC.

This clone was detected only a few times. The V gene is TRBV3-1 (or the pseudogene TRBV3-2), the J gene TRBJ1-2; 8 bases map to TRBD1. Trimming took 2 bases from V and 7 from J; bases not matched to a gene: 0. Germline CDR1 LGHDT, CDR2 YNNKEL (reference sequence). The CDR3 runs to 12 residues. Here the CDR3 DNA reads TGTGCCAGCAGCCAAACAGGGGGTGGCTACACCTTC. It specifies CASSQTGGGYTF.

V is TRBV25-1 and J is TRBJ1-2, with D unclear. V gave up 3 bases and J gave up 4 bases, with 12 bases separating them. CDR3 length equals 14 residues. Per germline, CDR1 MGHDK and CDR2 SYGVNS. CDR3 residues: CASSEHQEVYGYTF. CDR3 DNA: TGTGCCAGCAGTGAGCACCAGGAGGTCTATGGCTACACCTTC.

This clone occurred a few times. The V gene is TRBV15, the J gene TRBJ2-7, with 8 bases aligning to TRBD2. The CDR3 runs to 16 residues. The J segment lost 2 bases and the V segment lost 0 bases, leaving 6 bases of the junction unmatched. Per germline, CDR1 LNHNV and CDR2 YYDKDF (reference sequence). The CDR3 is CATSRDSSGTAYEQYF. CDR3 sequence (DNA): TGTGCCACCAGCAGAGATAGTAGCGGGACGGCCTACGAGCAGTACTTC.

This clone appeared once. The CDR3 here is CASSPLIRLAKNIQYF. CDR3 bases: TGTGCCAGTAGTCCCCTAATCAGGCTAGCCAAAAACATTCAGTACTTC. V is TRBV19 and J is TRBJ2-4; D gene uncertain. Germline values: CDR1 LNHDA, CDR2 SQIVND (reference sequence). V was trimmed by 5 bases and J by 0 bases, leaving 14 bases between them. This CDR3 spans 16 amino acids.

The chain is built from TRBV7-9 and TRBJ2-7, with 10 bases fitting TRBD1. Germline V lookup: CDR1 SEHNR, CDR2 FQNEAQ (reference sequence). The length of the CDR3 is 15 residues. Trimming took 3 bases from V and 5 from J; bases not matched to a gene: 7. CDR3 nucleotides: TGTGCCAGCAGCTTTACCGGGACAGGGGTCGACGAGCAGTACTTC. Encoded protein: CASSFTGTGVDEQYF.

The chain links TRBV28 to TRBJ2-7; D remains unclear. This CDR3 is built from 13 residues. The V end was cut by 5 bases, the J end by 6 bases, with 14 bases between. The V gene's germline CDR1 is MDHEN and CDR2 SYDVKM. The CDR3 nucleotides read TGTGCCAGCAGTCCCCTGCTACCCTCCGAGCAGTACTTC. Translation gives CASSPLLPSEQYF.

The rearrangement uses TRBV29-1 and TRBJ2-7, with 9 bases fitting TRBD2. V lost 6 bases to trimming and J lost 4 bases; unmatched junction nucleotides: 13. The CDR3 consists of 15 residues. Germline V gene sequence: CDR1 SQVTM, CDR2 ANQGSEA. This chain's CDR3 is CSVKDLAGVGYEQYF. CDR3 in DNA: TGCAGCGTGAAAGACTTAGCGGGAGTGGGGTACGAGCAGTACTTC.

This chain uses TRBV19 with TRBJ1-2; D possibly corresponds to TRBD1 (5 bases). Trimming took off 7 bases at V and 5 bases at J, with 14 bases between the two ends. This CDR3 is built from 13 residues. CDR1 LNHDA and CDR2 SQIVND come from the germline V gene (reference sequence). The CDR3: CASTQGVLYGYTF. DNA for the CDR3: TGTGCCAGTACTCAGGGTGTATTGTATGGCTACACCTTC.

V and J are TRBV4-1 and TRBJ1-2; TRBD1 aligns across 9 bases. The CDR3 runs to 15 residues. Germline values: CDR1 MGHRA, CDR2 YSYEKL. J gave up 4 bases and V 3 bases, and 6 bases lay outside the gene matches. The chain's CDR3 is CASSQRTGGTYGYTF. CDR3 sequence (DNA): TGCGCCAGCAGCCAGAGAACAGGGGGCACCTATGGCTACACCTTC.